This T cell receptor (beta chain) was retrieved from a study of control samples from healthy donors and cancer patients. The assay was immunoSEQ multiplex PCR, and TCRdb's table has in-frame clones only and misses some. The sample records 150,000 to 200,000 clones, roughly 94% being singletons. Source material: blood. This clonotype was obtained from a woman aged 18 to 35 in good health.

This CDR3 reads CASSIEGLATEAFF. Written as DNA, the CDR3 is TGTGCCAGTAGTATAGAGGGACTTGCCACTGAAGCTTTCTTT. The rearrangement joins TRBV19 to TRBJ1-1; D perhaps matches TRBD1 (5 bases). V dropped 0 bases and J dropped 4 bases, with 9 bases sitting between them. Germline values: CDR1 LNHDA, CDR2 SQIVND (reference sequence). The CDR3 loop spans 14 amino acids. The full variable domain, with the rest looked up from reference TRBV19 and TRBJ1-1, is DGGITQSPKYLFRKEGQNVTLSCEQNLNHDAMYWYRQDPGQGLRLIYYSQIVNDFQKGDIAEGYSVSREKKESFPLTVTSAQKNPTAFYLCASSIEGLATEAFFGQGTRLTVV.